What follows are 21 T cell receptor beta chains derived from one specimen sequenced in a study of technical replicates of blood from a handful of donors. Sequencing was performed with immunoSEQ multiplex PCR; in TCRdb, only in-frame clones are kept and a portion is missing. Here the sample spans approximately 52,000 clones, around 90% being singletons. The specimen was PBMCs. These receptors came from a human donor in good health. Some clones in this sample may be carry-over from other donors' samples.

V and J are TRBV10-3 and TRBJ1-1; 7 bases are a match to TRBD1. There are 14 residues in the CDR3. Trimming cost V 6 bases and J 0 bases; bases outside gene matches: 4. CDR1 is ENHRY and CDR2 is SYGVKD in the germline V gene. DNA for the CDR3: TGTGCCATCAGGGGGGGACAGTTGAACACTGAAGCTTTCTTT. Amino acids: CAIRGGQLNTEAFF.

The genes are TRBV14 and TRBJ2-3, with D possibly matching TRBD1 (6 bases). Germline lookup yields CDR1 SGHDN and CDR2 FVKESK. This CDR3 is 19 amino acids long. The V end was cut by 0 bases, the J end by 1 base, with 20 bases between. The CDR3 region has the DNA TGTGCCAGCAGCCAAGATACCGGACAGACAATAAGTGGCACAGATACGCAGTATTTT. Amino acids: CASSQDTGQTISGTDTQYF.

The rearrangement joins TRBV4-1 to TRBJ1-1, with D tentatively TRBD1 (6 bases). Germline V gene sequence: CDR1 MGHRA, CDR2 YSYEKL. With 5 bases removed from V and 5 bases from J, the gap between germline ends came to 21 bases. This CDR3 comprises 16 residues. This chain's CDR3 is CASSKGTFDYGTEAFF. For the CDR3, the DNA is TGCGCCAGCAGCAAGGGGACATTTGATTATGGTACTGAAGCTTTCTTT.

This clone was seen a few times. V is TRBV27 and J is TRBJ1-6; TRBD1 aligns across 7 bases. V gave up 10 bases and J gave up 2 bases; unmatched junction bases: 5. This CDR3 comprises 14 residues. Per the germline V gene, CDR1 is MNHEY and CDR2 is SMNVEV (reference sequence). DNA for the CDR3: TGTGCCACCCGACAGGGCCCCTATAATTCACCCCTCCACTTT. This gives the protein CATRQGPYNSPLHF.

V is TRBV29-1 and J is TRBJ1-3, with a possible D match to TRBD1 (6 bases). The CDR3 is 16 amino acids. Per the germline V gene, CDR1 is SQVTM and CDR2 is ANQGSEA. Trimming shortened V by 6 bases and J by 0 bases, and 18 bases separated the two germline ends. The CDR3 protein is CSVRDIKSSSGNTIYF. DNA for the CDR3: TGCAGCGTCCGGGACATCAAATCTTCCTCTGGAAACACCATATATTTT.

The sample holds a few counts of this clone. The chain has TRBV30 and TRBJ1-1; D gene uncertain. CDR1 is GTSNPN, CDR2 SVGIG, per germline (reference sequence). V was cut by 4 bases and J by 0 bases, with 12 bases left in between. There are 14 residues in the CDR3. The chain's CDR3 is CAWTSDSMNTEAFF. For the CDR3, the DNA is TGTGCCTGGACTTCGGACTCCATGAACACTGAAGCTTTCTTT.

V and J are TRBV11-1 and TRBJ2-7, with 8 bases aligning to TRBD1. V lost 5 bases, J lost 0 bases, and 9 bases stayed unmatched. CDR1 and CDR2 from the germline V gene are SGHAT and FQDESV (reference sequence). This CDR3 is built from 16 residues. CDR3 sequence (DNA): TGTGCCAGCAGCCCTCCCCGGACAGGGATCTCCTACGAGCAGTACTTC. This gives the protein CASSPPRTGISYEQYF. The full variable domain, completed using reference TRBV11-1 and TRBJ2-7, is EAEVAQSPRYKITEKSQAVAFWCDPISGHATLYWYRQILGQGPELLVQFQDESVVDDSQLPKDRFSAERLKGVDSTLKIQPAELGDSAMYLCASSPPRTGISYEQYFGPGTRLTVT.

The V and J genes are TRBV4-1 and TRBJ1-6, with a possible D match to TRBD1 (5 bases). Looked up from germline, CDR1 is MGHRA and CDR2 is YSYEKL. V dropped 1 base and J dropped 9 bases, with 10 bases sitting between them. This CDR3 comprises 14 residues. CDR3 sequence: CASSQGDRGSPLHF. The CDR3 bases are TGCGCCAGCAGCCAAGGGGATAGGGGTTCACCCCTCCACTTT.

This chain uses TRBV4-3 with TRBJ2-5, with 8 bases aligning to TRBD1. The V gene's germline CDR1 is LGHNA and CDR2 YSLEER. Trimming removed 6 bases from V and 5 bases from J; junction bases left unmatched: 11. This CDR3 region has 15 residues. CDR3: CASSQYRGSGETQYF. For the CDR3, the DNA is TGCGCCAGCAGTCAATACAGGGGGTCGGGTGAGACCCAGTACTTC.

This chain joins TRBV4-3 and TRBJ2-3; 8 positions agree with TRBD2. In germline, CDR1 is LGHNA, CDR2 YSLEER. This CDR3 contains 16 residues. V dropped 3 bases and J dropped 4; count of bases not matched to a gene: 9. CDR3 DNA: TGCGCCAGCAGCCAGACTAGCGCGATGCGCGCAGATACGCAGTATTTT. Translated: CASSQTSAMRADTQYF.

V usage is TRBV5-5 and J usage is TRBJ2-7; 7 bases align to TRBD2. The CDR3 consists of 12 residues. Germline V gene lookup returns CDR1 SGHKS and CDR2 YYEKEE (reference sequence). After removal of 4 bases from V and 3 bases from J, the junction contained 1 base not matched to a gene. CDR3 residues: CASSPGGYEQYF. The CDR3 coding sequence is TGTGCCAGCAGCCCGGGAGGCTACGAGCAGTACTTC.

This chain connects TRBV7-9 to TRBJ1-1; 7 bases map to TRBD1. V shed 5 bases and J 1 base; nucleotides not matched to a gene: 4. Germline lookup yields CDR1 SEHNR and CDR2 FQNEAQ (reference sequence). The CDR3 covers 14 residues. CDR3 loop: CASSRQGGNTEAFF. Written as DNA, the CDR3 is TGTGCCAGCAGCAGGCAGGGGGGGAACACTGAAGCTTTCTTT.

The CDR3 protein is CASRGQGMQPQHF. CDR3 sequence (DNA): TGTGCCAGCAGGGGACAGGGGATGCAGCCCCAGCATTTT. The rearrangement links TRBV28 to TRBJ1-5, with 10 positions matching TRBD1. The CDR3 has 13 residues. Germline V CDR1 and CDR2: MDHEN, SYDVKM. V gave up 6 bases and J gave up 7 bases; unmatched junction bases: 3.

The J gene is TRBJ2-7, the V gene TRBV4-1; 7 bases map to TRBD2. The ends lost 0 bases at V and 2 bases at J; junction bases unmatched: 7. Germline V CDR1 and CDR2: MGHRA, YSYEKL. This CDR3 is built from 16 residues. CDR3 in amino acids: CASSQDVTSAPYEQYF. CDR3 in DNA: TGCGCCAGCAGCCAAGATGTAACTAGCGCACCCTACGAGCAGTACTTC.

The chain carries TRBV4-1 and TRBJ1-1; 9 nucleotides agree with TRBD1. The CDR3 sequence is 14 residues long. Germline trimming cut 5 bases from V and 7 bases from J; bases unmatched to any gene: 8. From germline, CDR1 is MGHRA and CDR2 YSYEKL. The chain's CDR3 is CASSGKTGGIEAFF. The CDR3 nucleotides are TGCGCCAGCAGCGGAAAGACAGGGGGAATTGAAGCTTTCTTT.

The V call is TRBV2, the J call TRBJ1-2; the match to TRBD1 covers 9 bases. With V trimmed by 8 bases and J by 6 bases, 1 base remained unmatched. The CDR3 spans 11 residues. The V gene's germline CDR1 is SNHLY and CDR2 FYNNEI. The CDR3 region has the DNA TGTGCCAGCGGACAGGGGAATGGCTACACCTTC. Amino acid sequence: CASGQGNGYTF.

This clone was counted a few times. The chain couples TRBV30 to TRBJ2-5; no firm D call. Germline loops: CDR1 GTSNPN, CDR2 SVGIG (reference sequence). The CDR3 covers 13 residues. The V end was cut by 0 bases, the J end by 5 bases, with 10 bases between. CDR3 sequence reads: CAWSVRVRETQYF. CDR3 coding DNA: TGTGCCTGGAGTGTAAGAGTCCGGGAGACCCAGTACTTC.

The CDR3 loop reads CASSLARRLSRGEQYF. The CDR3 DNA is TGTGCCAGCAGCTTAGCTAGACGGCTGTCCCGCGGCGAGCAGTACTTC. The rearrangement joins TRBV7-8 to TRBJ2-7, with unresolved D. The CDR3 has 16 amino acids. Germline CDR1 SGHVS, CDR2 FQNEAQ. The germline V and J ends were trimmed by 0 bases and 6 bases, with 18 bases remaining between them.

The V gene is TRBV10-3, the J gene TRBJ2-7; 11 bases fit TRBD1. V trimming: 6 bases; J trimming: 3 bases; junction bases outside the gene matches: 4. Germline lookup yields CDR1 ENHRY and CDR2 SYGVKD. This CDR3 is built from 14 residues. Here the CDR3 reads CAIRAGTGGYEQYF. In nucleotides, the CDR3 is TGTGCCATCAGAGCCGGGACAGGGGGCTACGAGCAGTACTTC.

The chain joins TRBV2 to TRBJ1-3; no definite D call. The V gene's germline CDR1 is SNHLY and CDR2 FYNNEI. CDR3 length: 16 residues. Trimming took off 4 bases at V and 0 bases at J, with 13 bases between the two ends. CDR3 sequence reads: CASSATRGSSGNTIYF. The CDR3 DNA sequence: TGTGCCAGCAGTGCAACCCGGGGTTCCTCTGGAAACACCATATATTTT.

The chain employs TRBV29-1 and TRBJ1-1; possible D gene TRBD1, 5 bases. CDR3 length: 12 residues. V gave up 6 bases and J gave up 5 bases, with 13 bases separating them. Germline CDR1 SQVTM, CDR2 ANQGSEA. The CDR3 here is CSVGGGWTEAFF. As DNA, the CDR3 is TGCAGCGTCGGGGGAGGGTGGACTGAAGCTTTCTTT. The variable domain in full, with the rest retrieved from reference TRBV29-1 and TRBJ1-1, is SAVISQKPSRDICQRGTSLTIQCQVDSQVTMMFWYRQQPGQSLTLIATANQGSEATYESGFVIDKFPISRPNLTFSTLTVSNMSPEDSSIYLCSVGGGWTEAFFGQGTRLTVV.